The entry below gives a single TCR beta chain sequence along with its context. Its target is not known. Donors were systemically healthy Caucasian individuals from Russia aged 6 to 90 years. Every donor contributed about 10 milliliters of peripheral blood by blood draw. This specimen belongs to a study of blood T cells in healthy people across ages. Study summary: Template switching captured about one barcoded beta molecule per two T cells.

A second PCR, run for about 6 to 11 cycles, used a sample-barcoded 5' primer plus a J-beta primer mix. TCRdb independently ran MiXCR on the 5' RACE reads; one entry per CDR3 protein. Of hundreds of thousands of distinct CDR3 sequences in the sample, 30% to 45% were seen once. Regarding the study as a whole: Diversity of TCR beta per million T cells declined in a roughly linear way with age.

The CDR3 length is 14 residues. Germline-derived CDR1 and CDR2 are SGDLS and YYNGEE. Unmatched junction bases numbered 3, after V lost 2 bases and J lost 6 bases. Sequencing input: blood. The chain has TRBV9 and TRBJ2-1; 9 bases fit TRBD1. The sequence derives from a man aged 18 to 29 in good health. The CDR3 spells CASSVGQGGNEQFF. The CDR3 region has the DNA TGTGCCAGCAGCGTGGGACAGGGCGGCAATGAGCAGTTCTTC.